This T cell receptor (beta chain) was observed in a study of blood T cell repertoires in COVID-19. Background on the study: There were acute and convalescent COVID-19 samples, and they came from the United States, Italy and Spain.

How the authors handled the data: Researchers report that nucleated cell counts were estimated from reference gene primer amplification. The data were produced by immunoSEQ multiplex PCR, yet TCRdb's version contains in-frame clones alone and is incomplete. From that table come the V and J calls and clone size; the DNA was used to work out D and trimming. The sample has 200,000 or so clones; over 75% are singletons. The CDR3 has 14 amino acids. V was clipped by 6 bases and J by 0 bases; unmatched bases: 4. The germline gives CDR1 MGHDK, CDR2 SYGVNS. Only a few counts were recorded for this clone. The V call is TRBV25-1, the J call TRBJ1-1, with 7 nucleotides matching TRBD1. The sample was peripheral blood. This TCR was recovered from a man aged 50-60 years with acute or convalescent COVID-19. The CDR3 sequence is CASRGQLMNTEAFF. As DNA, the CDR3 is TGTGCCAGCAGGGGACAGCTCATGAACACTGAAGCTTTCTTT.